Only one count was recorded for the clone carrying this T cell receptor (beta chain). The assay was immunoSEQ multiplex PCR, and TCRdb's table has in-frame clones only and misses some. The repertoire holds fewer than 450,000 clones, with roughly 89% as singletons. This record comes from a study of blood T cell repertoires in COVID-19. This CDR3 is built from 14 residues. The junction had 10 bases not matched to a gene; V was cut back by 3 bases and J by 14 bases. The sequencing input was peripheral blood. This sequence was found in a young woman who had recovered from COVID-19. The gene calls are TRBV23-1 and TRBJ2-1; 10 bases are shared with TRBD2. TRBV23-1 is classed as an ORF, of uncertain function. The CDR3 is CASSQPGLARKKFF. The CDR3 nucleotides read TGCGCCAGCAGTCAGCCGGGACTAGCGAGGAAAAAGTTCTTC.